The 19 T cell receptor beta chains below all came from one sample that was sequenced in a study of T cells in Graves' hyperthyroidism and ophthalmopathy. There were TCR beta CDR3 regions amplified from RNA transcripts. HTBI primers were the set used in a first-round RT-PCR of the TCR CDR3. MiXCR, applied by TCRdb to the multiplex PCR reads, yields one record per CDR3 protein. The sample has some 370,000 distinct CDR3 sequences; roughly an eighth are singletons. Sequencing was performed on blood. The receptors shown here come from a man aged 45-65 years with Graves' ophthalmopathy.

To note about this clonotype: It may be a read error: a sequence one base away is much more abundant. The conserved phenylalanine or tryptophan normally closing the CDR3 is absent here, so this likely arose from a read error. The J gene is TRBJ2-7, the V gene TRBV2, with D possibly being TRBD2 (6 bases). From germline, CDR1 is SNHLY and CDR2 FYNNEI. The CDR3 contains 14 residues. V was shortened by 6 bases and J by 0 bases, with 12 bases between the two germline ends. The CDR3 nucleotides are TGTGCCAGCAGAGACGTTAGCGGCTCCTACGAGCAGTACCTC. The encoded protein is CASRDVSGSYEQYL.

This clonotype turned up a few times. CDR3 in DNA: TGTGCCAGCAGTTTAAGACTAGCGGACTACAATGAGCAGTTCTTC. Encoded protein: CASSLRLADYNEQFF. This chain connects TRBV27 to TRBJ2-1; 9 nucleotides line up with TRBD2. The V and J ends lost 2 bases and 3 bases, in that order; junction bases with no gene match: 2. CDR1 and CDR2 from the germline V gene are MNHEY and SMNVEV (reference sequence). The CDR3 is 15 amino acids.

V and J are TRBV6-2 or TRBV6-3 and TRBJ2-5, with D unclear. The CDR3 length is 12 residues. V lost 5 bases and J lost 13, with 17 bases in between. Germline V gene sequence: CDR1 MNHEY, CDR2 SVGEGT. CDR3 protein: CASSTGPFAMYF. The CDR3 DNA sequence: TGTGCCAGCAGTACCGGGCCTTTTGCGATGTACTTC.

This rearrangement joins TRBV7-9 to TRBJ2-3; 7 positions agree with TRBD2. The CDR3 has 16 residues. The trim removed 1 base at V and 10 bases at J, leaving 14 bases unmatched. Germline V gene lookup returns CDR1 SEHNR and CDR2 FQNEAQ (reference sequence). CDR3 DNA sequence: TGTGCCAGCAGCTTAGAGGGCGGGAGCCAGCCCTTTCCGCAGTATTTT. Amino acids: CASSLEGGSQPFPQYF. Complete variable domain (other parts from reference TRBV7-9 and TRBJ2-3): DTGVSQNPRHKITKRGQNVTFRCDPISEHNRLYWYRQTLGQGPEFLTYFQNEAQLEKSRLLSDRFSAERPKGSFSTLEIQRTEQGDSAMYLCASSLEGGSQPFPQYFGPGTRLTVL.

This clonotype was seen at least ten times. This chain connects TRBV11-2 to TRBJ2-1; no clear D gene. This CDR3 has 11 amino acids. Germline V gives CDR1 SGHAT, CDR2 FQNNGV. Between the trimmed V and J ends, which lost 3 bases and 11 bases, there was a span of 8 bases. DNA for the CDR3: TGTGCCAGCAGCTTCCTGGGGAAGCAGTTCTTC. Amino acid sequence: CASSFLGKQFF.

On this clonotype itself: A much larger clone lies a single base off, so this may be a read error. V is TRBV5-1 and J is TRBJ2-3; 8 positions match TRBD1. CDR1 SGHRS and CDR2 YFSETQ come from the germline V gene. Trimming removed 2 bases from V and 4 bases from J; junction bases left unmatched: 6. This CDR3 is built from 15 residues. In DNA, the CDR3 is TGCGCCAGCAGCTTACAGGGGGGTCTGTCAGATACGCAGTATTTT. Encoded protein: CASSLQGGLSDTQYF.

This clonotype appeared a few times. This chain connects TRBV5-4 to TRBJ2-3; the match to TRBD2 covers 12 bases. V lost 0 bases, J lost 6 bases, and 5 bases stayed unmatched. Germline V gives CDR1 SGHNT, CDR2 YYREEE (reference sequence). The CDR3 length is 16 residues. The CDR3 nucleotides read TGTGCCAGCAGCTTGGCGGCTAGCGGGAGGGTGGATACGCAGTATTTT. Encoded protein: CASSLAASGRVDTQYF.

Points on this clonotype: One base away lies a much larger clone, so this may be a sequencing read error. The CDR3 loop reads CASSQGAEEGRWGGYTF. DNA of the CDR3: TGTGCCAGCAGCCAAGGGGCAGAAGAGGGAAGATGGGGTGGCTACACCTTC. J is TRBJ1-2 and V is TRBV28; possibly TRBD1 for D (5 bases). This CDR3 is 17 amino acids long. In germline, CDR1 is MDHEN, CDR2 SYDVKM. The V end lost 6 bases, the J end lost 7 bases, and 27 bases lay between the germline ends.

The genes are TRBV28 and TRBJ2-1, with D perhaps matching TRBD1 or TRBD2 (5 bases each). The CDR3 consists of 15 residues. Germline-derived CDR1 and CDR2 are MDHEN and SYDVKM. The ends were cut back, 8 bases at V and 3 bases at J, with 17 bases in the middle. CDR3 coding DNA: TGTGCCAGCCTCAACGGGGACGGCATCTACAATGAGCAGTTCTTC. This sequence encodes CASLNGDGIYNEQFF.

This clonotype has just a few counts. The chain joins TRBV19 to TRBJ2-2; 14 bases align to TRBD2. Germline values: CDR1 LNHDA, CDR2 SQIVND (reference sequence). This CDR3 has 16 residues. Unmatched junction bases numbered 5, after V lost 5 bases and J lost 6 bases. The DNA for the CDR3 is TGTGCCAGTAGTGGGGGGACTAGCGGGAGAGCCGGGGAGCTGTTTTTT. This codes for CASSGGTSGRAGELFF.

This clonotype was recorded at least ten times. One end of the junction fails to match germline, which may point to a read error. The J gene is TRBJ2-5, the V gene TRBV11-2; D unresolved. CDR3 length: 12 residues. Germline CDR1 and CDR2: SGHAT and FQNNGV. The CDR3 sequence: CASSDDQETQYF. CDR3 coding DNA: TGTGCCAGCAGCGACGACCAGGAGACCCAGTACTTC.

This clonotype was picked up a small number of times. The rearrangement uses TRBV25-1 and TRBJ2-7; no definite D call. The CDR3 length is 13 residues. Germline V lookup: CDR1 MGHDK, CDR2 SYGVNS. V lost 7 bases, J lost 4 bases, and 14 bases lay in between. The CDR3 here is CASTGWTSYEQYF. DNA for the CDR3: TGTGCCAGCACTGGGTGGACGAGTTACGAGCAGTACTTC.

In this sample, this clonotype turned up a few times. This chain connects TRBV19 to TRBJ2-7; TRBD1 is a possible D gene (5 bases). Between the trimmed V and J ends, which lost 9 bases and 2 bases, there was a span of 11 bases. CDR3 length: 12 residues. The germline V gene has CDR1 LNHDA and CDR2 SQIVND (reference sequence). CDR3 nucleotide sequence: TGTGCCAGCCCACAGGAAGCCTACGAGCAGTACTTC. It specifies CASPQEAYEQYF.

The V gene is TRBV27, the J gene TRBJ2-2; TRBD2 is a possible D gene (6 bases). The germline gives CDR1 MNHEY, CDR2 SMNVEV (reference sequence). Trimming took off 3 bases at V and 6 bases at J, with 17 bases between the two ends. The CDR3 is made up of 16 amino acids. The CDR3 here is CASSFLTGDRAGELFF. CDR3 nucleotide sequence: TGTGCCAGCAGTTTCTTAACGGGGGATCGCGCCGGGGAGCTGTTTTTT.

This clonotype has at least ten counts. The V gene is TRBV29-1, the J gene TRBJ2-1; 10 nucleotides match TRBD2. Germline CDR1 and CDR2: SQVTM and ANQGSEA. This CDR3 has 14 residues. The V and J ends lost 6 bases and 9 bases, in that order; junction bases with no gene match: 11. The CDR3 reads CSVGLAGEGGEQFF. CDR3 DNA sequence: TGCAGCGTAGGGCTAGCGGGAGAAGGAGGTGAGCAGTTCTTC.

This clonotype was counted only a few times. J is TRBJ1-3 and V is TRBV27, with D uncertain. This CDR3 comprises 16 residues. Per germline, CDR1 MNHEY and CDR2 SMNVEV (reference sequence). The V end lost 3 bases, the J end lost 2 bases, and 14 bases lay between the germline ends. In nucleotides, the CDR3 is TGTGCCAGCAGTTTGTTGGTACACATTACTGGAAACACCATATATTTT. Protein: CASSLLVHITGNTIYF.

The V and J genes are TRBV5-1 and TRBJ2-1, with D possibly TRBD2 on 6 matching bases. This CDR3 has 15 residues. Germline CDR1 is SGHRS and CDR2 is YFSETQ. V lost 5 bases and J 10 bases, leaving 22 bases between the germline ends. The CDR3 nucleotides are TGCGCCAGCAGTCTTTCGGACTACCCGCCCGGGGAGCAGTTCTTC. It is translated as CASSLSDYPPGEQFF.

Here the CDR3 reads CASSSDPGLAGVHEQFF. The CDR3 DNA reads as TGTGCCAGCAGCTCCGATCCGGGACTAGCGGGAGTTCATGAGCAGTTCTTC. The chain combines TRBV7-9 with TRBJ2-1; 14 bases fit TRBD2. CDR3 length: 17 residues. V lost 4 bases and J lost 8; bases outside the gene matches: 10. CDR1 is SEHNR, CDR2 FQNEAQ, per germline (reference sequence).

This clonotype was counted many times. J is TRBJ1-2 and V is TRBV5-6; D perhaps matches TRBD1 (5 bases). V was clipped by 2 bases and J by 5 bases, with 16 bases between them. The CDR3 has 15 residues. Germline-derived CDR1 and CDR2 are SGHDT and YYEEEE. The CDR3 spells CASSFTQGVLYGYTF. The CDR3 DNA is TGTGCCAGCAGCTTTACGCAGGGAGTACTATATGGCTACACCTTC.